This TCR beta chain was profiled in a study of blood T cells in healthy people across ages. Study-level background: Capture via template switching afforded approximately one barcoded beta molecule per two T cells.

The authors ran a second PCR of 7 to 11 cycles using a sample-barcoded 5' primer and a J-beta primer mix. TCRdb recomputed calls from the 5' RACE reads with MiXCR, one row per CDR3 protein. The profile covers about 810,000 distinct CDR3 sequences, with roughly 34% appearing a single time and 13% taken by the ten largest. Remarks on this clonotype: Its target is not known.

Findings and caveats of the study: Both higher diversity and more naive CD4+ cells marked long-lived donors when set against aged donors.

CDR1 LGHNA and CDR2 YSLEER come from the germline V gene. This CDR3 has 14 residues. J was trimmed by 9 bases and V by 4 bases; bases with no gene match: 11. The TCR comes from a man aged 18 to 30 in good health. Sequencing used blood. The rearrangement links TRBV4-3 to TRBJ2-5, with 7 bases lining up with TRBD2. As DNA, the CDR3 is TGCGCCAGCAGCCGACAACTAAGGGACTACCCCCAGTACTTC. It is translated as CASSRQLRDYPQYF.